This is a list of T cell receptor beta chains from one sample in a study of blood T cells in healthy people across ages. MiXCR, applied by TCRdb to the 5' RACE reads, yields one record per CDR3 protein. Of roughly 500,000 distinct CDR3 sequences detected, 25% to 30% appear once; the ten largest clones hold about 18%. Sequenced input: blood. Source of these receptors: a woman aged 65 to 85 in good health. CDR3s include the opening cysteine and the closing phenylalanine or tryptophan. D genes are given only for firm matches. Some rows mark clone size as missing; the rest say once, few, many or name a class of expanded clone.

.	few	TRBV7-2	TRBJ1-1	TGTGCCAGCAGCTTAGGGGGGCATTTCACTGAAGCTTTCTTT	CASSLGGHFTEAFF
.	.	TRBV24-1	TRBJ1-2	TGTGCCACCAGATTGGACAGCCCGTCAGAAACCTATGGCTACACCTTC	CATRLDSPSETYGYTF
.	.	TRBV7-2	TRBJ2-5	TGTGCCAGCAGCTTGGGGGGCGCCTCAGAGACCCAGTACTTC	CASSLGGASETQYF
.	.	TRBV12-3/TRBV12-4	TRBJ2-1	TGTGCCAGCAGCCCCCTGGGGGGCAATGAGCAGTTCTTC	CASSPLGGNEQFF
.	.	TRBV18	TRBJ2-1	TGTGCCAGCTCCCCGGGGCACAATGAGCAGTTCTTC	CASSPGHNEQFF
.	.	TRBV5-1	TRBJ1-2	TGCGCCAGCAGCTTTAGGCAGGCCGGTAACTATGGCTACACCTTC	CASSFRQAGNYGYTF
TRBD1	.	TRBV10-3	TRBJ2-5	TGTGCCATCAGCGACAGGGGAGCGCAAGAGACCCAGTACTTC	CAISDRGAQETQYF
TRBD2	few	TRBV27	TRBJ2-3	TGTGCCAGCAGTTTCCGGAAGAAGCGGGGGGCCAGCACAGATACGCAGTATTTT	CASSFRKKRGASTDTQYF
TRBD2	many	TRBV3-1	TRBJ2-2	TGTGCCAGCAGCCAAGATTGGAGCGGGGGGGCCGGGGAGCTGTTTTTT	CASSQDWSGGAGELFF
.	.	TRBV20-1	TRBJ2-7	TGCAGTGCTAGAGTAGCATCCGGGGGAGGAAGGTACGAGCAGTACTTC	CSARVASGGGRYEQYF
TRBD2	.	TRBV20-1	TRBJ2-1	TGCAGTGCTAGTCCTAGCGGGGGCTCCTACAATGAGCAGTTCTTC	CSASPSGGSYNEQFF
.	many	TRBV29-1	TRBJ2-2	TGCAGCGTTGAGGAGGGGGCGGCCGGGGAGCTGTTTTTT	CSVEEGAAGELFF
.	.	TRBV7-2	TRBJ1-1	TGTGCCAGCAGCTTAGGGGCAGGAGGTGTAGCTTTCTTT	CASSLGAGGVAFF
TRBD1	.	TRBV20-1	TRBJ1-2	TGCAGTGCTCCGGACAGGGGGCCGGAGCGCTATGGCTACACCTTC	CSAPDRGPERYGYTF
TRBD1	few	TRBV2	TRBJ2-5	TGTGCCAGCACCGAGGACAGGAGCCAAGAGACCCAGTACTTC	CASTEDRSQETQYF